Reported below is one T cell receptor (beta chain). These data belong to a study of Graves' ophthalmopathy and Graves' hyperthyroidism. Amplification of TCR beta CDR3 regions used RNA transcripts. HTBI-primed first-round RT-PCR preceded second-round multiplex PCR. MiXCR was run by TCRdb on the multiplex PCR reads, yielding one entry per CDR3 protein. Of approximately 380,000 distinct CDR3 sequences in the sample, about 21% were seen once. This CDR3 spans 16 amino acids. The chain couples TRBV12-3 or TRBV12-4 to TRBJ2-5; possibly TRBD2 for D (6 bases). The J call may be faulty, since TRBJ2-7 better matches the DNA end. Sequencing was carried out using peripheral blood. The clonotype originates from a woman under 30 with stable Graves' hyperthyroidism. CDR3 sequence reads: CASSPPGVAASYEQYF. Here the CDR3 DNA reads TGTGCCAGCAGTCCTCCCGGGGTAGCGGCCTCCTACGAGCAGTACTTC.